Presented here are 26 T cell receptor beta chains from one specimen sequenced in a study of T-cell reconstitution after alpha-beta-depleted transplantation in children. Unique molecular identifiers were used to barcode this TCRbeta library. A single record per CDR3 protein comes from TCRdb applying MiXCR to the PCR reads. The data show 640,000 or so distinct CDR3 sequences, roughly 15% seen once. This material consisted of PBMCs from the stem cell graft donor, taken from the stem cell graft. The receptors were sampled from a human donor who donated a stem cell graft to a child with acute myeloid leukemia.

This chain joins TRBV12-3 or TRBV12-4 and TRBJ2-6; D gene ambiguous. V was trimmed by 6 bases and J by 0 bases, leaving 18 bases between them. This CDR3 region has 18 residues. The CDR3 DNA reads TGTGCCAGCAGGCTTACCTTGACGTGGCCCTCTGGGGCCAACGTCCTGACTTTC. It specifies CASRLTLTWPSGANVLTF.

The V call is TRBV29-1, the J call TRBJ1-1; D might be TRBD1 (6 bases). This CDR3 has 15 amino acids. CDR1 SQVTM and CDR2 ANQGSEA come from the germline V gene. The CDR3 protein is CSTTGGGGLGTEAFF. The CDR3 DNA reads as TGCAGTACCACCGGGGGTGGGGGGCTTGGGACTGAAGCTTTCTTT.

There are many counts of this clonotype. The chain is built from TRBV20-1 and TRBJ1-5, with D maybe TRBD1 (5 bases). This CDR3 has 13 residues. From germline, CDR1 is DFQATT and CDR2 SNEGSKA (reference sequence). Trimming stripped 4 bases from V and 0 bases from J, with 7 bases between. The CDR3 protein is CSATGHSNQPQHF. The DNA for the CDR3 is TGCAGTGCTACGGGGCATAGCAATCAGCCCCAGCATTTT.

The CDR3 nucleotides read TGTGCCAGCAGGGCCGGACTTTCATCTGGAAACACCATATATTTT. Its translation: CASRAGLSSGNTIYF. V usage is TRBV12-3 or TRBV12-4 and J usage is TRBJ1-3; D not certain. Trimming left V 6 bases short and J 1 base short, with 13 bases between. CDR3 size: 15 residues.

The rearrangement joins TRBV28 to TRBJ2-1, with no clear D. The V end was cut by 6 bases, the J end by 14 bases, with 17 bases between. The CDR3 sequence is 12 residues long. Germline lookup yields CDR1 MDHEN and CDR2 SYDVKM. Here the CDR3 reads CASSDLPRREFF. CDR3 DNA sequence: TGTGCCAGCAGCGACCTTCCCCGACGAGAGTTCTTC.

This clonotype was recorded a few times. The J gene is TRBJ2-7, the V gene TRBV5-1; 9 positions match TRBD1. The CDR3 length is 14 residues. Trimming cost V 2 bases and J 6 bases; bases outside gene matches: 6. CDR1 SGHRS and CDR2 YFSETQ come from the germline V gene. This CDR3 reads CASSFRQGDGEQYF. Written as DNA, the CDR3 is TGCGCCAGCAGCTTCAGACAGGGGGATGGCGAGCAGTACTTC.

This clonotype was seen repeatedly, ten times or more. The genes are TRBV20-1 and TRBJ2-3, with D tentatively TRBD1 (6 bases). The CDR3 spans 17 residues. With 0 bases removed from V and 1 base from J, the gap between germline ends came to 17 bases. Germline V gene sequence: CDR1 DFQATT, CDR2 SNEGSKA (reference sequence). The CDR3, as DNA: TGCAGTGCTAGAGACCCCTTCAGGGGCACCGGCACAGATACGCAGTATTTT. Amino acid sequence: CSARDPFRGTGTDTQYF.

Ten or more counts support this clonotype. This chain joins TRBV12-3 or TRBV12-4 and TRBJ1-5; possibly TRBD1 for D (5 bases). The CDR3 has 14 residues. Trimming shortened V by 3 bases and J by 7 bases, and 13 bases separated the two germline ends. The CDR3 sequence is CASSFGHVGQPQHF. CDR3 nucleotide sequence: TGTGCCAGCAGTTTCGGACACGTCGGACAGCCCCAGCATTTT.

In this sample, this clonotype turned up many times. This chain uses TRBV12-3 or TRBV12-4 with TRBJ2-1; 7 bases match TRBD1. Losses at the gene ends were 1 base for V and 8 bases for J; bases not matched to a gene: 8. The CDR3 spans 15 residues. Here the CDR3 DNA reads TGTGCCAGCAGTTTAGAGGGGACAGTCCTCGATGAGCAGTTCTTC. Its protein is CASSLEGTVLDEQFF.

This clonotype was found many times. This sequence joins TRBV5-6 and TRBJ2-1; D not resolved. Trimming removed 0 bases from V and 8 bases from J, with 9 bases in between. The CDR3 runs to 13 residues. Germline V lookup: CDR1 SGHDT, CDR2 YYEEEE. The CDR3 DNA follows: TGTGCCAGCAGCTTGGGCCCTATCTATGAGCAGTTCTTC. Amino acids: CASSLGPIYEQFF.

This chain joins TRBV6-1 and TRBJ2-4; a weak D match, TRBD2 (6 bases). The ends were cut back, 7 bases at V and 2 bases at J, with 12 bases in the middle. Germline V CDR1 and CDR2: MNHNS, SASEGT. The CDR3 is 14 amino acids. DNA for the CDR3: TGTGCCAGCACCAAGGAGGGTCCCAAAAACATTCAGTACTTC. This codes for CASTKEGPKNIQYF.

In this sample, this clonotype turned up a few times. V and J are TRBV9 and TRBJ2-1; 11 bases match TRBD2. Germline CDR1 is SGDLS and CDR2 is YYNGEE. V shed 3 bases, J shed 3 bases, and the junction held 5 bases outside the gene matches. This CDR3 comprises 16 residues. This CDR3 reads CASSGQTSGDYNEQFF. CDR3 in DNA: TGTGCCAGCAGCGGTCAGACTAGCGGGGACTACAATGAGCAGTTCTTC.

In regard to this clonotype: Since a much larger clone is just one base distant, this may be a read error. This chain links TRBV20-1 with TRBJ2-6; the D gene is possibly TRBD2 (5 bases). Germline V gene lookup returns CDR1 DFQATT and CDR2 SNEGSKA (reference sequence). The CDR3 is 15 amino acids. CDR3 sequence reads: CCASTAGSGANVLTF. Here the CDR3 DNA reads TGCTGTGCTAGTACGGCGGGCTCTGGGGCCAACGTCCTGACTTTC.

This clonotype was picked up many times. The rearrangement uses TRBV20-1 and TRBJ1-5, with 9 bases lining up with TRBD1. The germline gives CDR1 DFQATT, CDR2 SNEGSKA (reference sequence). CDR3 length equals 16 residues. The ends lost 1 base at V and 4 bases at J; junction bases unmatched: 8. CDR3 bases: TGCAGTGCTAGAGCTCCGGACAGGGGTGGGAATCAGCCCCAGCATTTT. Its protein product is CSARAPDRGGNQPQHF.

This clonotype was seen a few times. The V gene is TRBV12-3 or TRBV12-4, the J gene TRBJ2-7, with D perhaps matching TRBD1 (5 bases). The CDR3 runs 15 residues. V lost 6 bases and J lost 4, with 19 bases in between. Here the CDR3 reads CASSLARTITYEQYF. The CDR3 DNA is TGTGCCAGCAGCCTCGCCAGGACAATCACGTACGAGCAGTACTTC.

In this sample, this clonotype turned up a few times. The J gene is TRBJ1-1, the V gene TRBV5-1, with 8 bases identical to TRBD1. The V gene's germline CDR1 is SGHRS and CDR2 YFSETQ. J was trimmed by 1 base and V by 4 bases; bases with no gene match: 9. This CDR3 contains 16 residues. The CDR3 region is CASSPTLDRENTEAFF. The CDR3 nucleotides are TGCGCCAGCAGCCCCACCTTGGACAGGGAGAACACTGAAGCTTTCTTT.

At least ten counts were recorded for this clonotype. The chain recombines TRBV20-1 with TRBJ2-3; 9 nucleotides match TRBD2. CDR1 is DFQATT and CDR2 is SNEGSKA in the germline V gene (reference sequence). The V segment lost 2 bases and the J segment 5 bases; nucleotides outside the gene matches: 2. This CDR3 region has 13 residues. DNA of the CDR3: TGCAGTGCTAGACTAGCGGGGAGAGATACGCAGTATTTT. Translated, it gives CSARLAGRDTQYF.

A few counts support this clonotype. The rearrangement links TRBV20-1 to TRBJ2-1; 11 nucleotides agree with TRBD2. The ends lost 3 bases at V and 0 bases at J; junction bases unmatched: 4. Germline CDR1 DFQATT, CDR2 SNEGSKA (reference sequence). This CDR3 is built from 16 residues. CDR3 coding DNA: TGCAGTGCTAGTTTGGGACTAGCGGACTCCTACAATGAGCAGTTCTTC. Encoded protein: CSASLGLADSYNEQFF.

The sample holds many counts of this clonotype. The V gene is TRBV10-3, the J gene TRBJ1-6, with 9 positions matching TRBD1. In germline, CDR1 is ENHRY, CDR2 SYGVKD. Germline trimming cut 0 bases from V and 0 bases from J; bases unmatched to any gene: 3. The CDR3 is made up of 18 amino acids. CDR3 bases: TGTGCCATCAGTGAGTCGACAGGGGGGAGCTCCTATAATTCACCCCTCCACTTT. Encoded protein: CAISESTGGSSYNSPLHF.

The rearrangement links TRBV10-3 to TRBJ2-6; D is tentatively TRBD1 or TRBD2 (6 bases each). V gave up 5 bases and J gave up 1 base, with 12 bases separating them. The CDR3 runs 16 residues. Per the germline V gene, CDR1 is ENHRY and CDR2 is SYGVKD. This CDR3 is CAISPGEVSGANVLTF. In nucleotides, the CDR3 is TGTGCCATCAGTCCAGGGGAGGTGTCTGGGGCCAACGTCCTGACTTTC.

This clonotype showed up many times. CDR3 sequence (DNA): TGCAGCGTCCGGGATGGGGGGGCCGGCAATGAGCAGTTCTTC. This codes for CSVRDGGAGNEQFF. The V and J genes are TRBV29-1 and TRBJ2-1, with a weak D call TRBD2 (7 bases). V shed 6 bases and J shed 6 bases, with 18 bases lying between them. CDR3 length: 14 amino acids. Germline V gene lookup returns CDR1 SQVTM and CDR2 ANQGSEA.

This clonotype was observed many times. This chain connects TRBV29-1 to TRBJ1-4; D not resolved. The germline gives CDR1 SQVTM, CDR2 ANQGSEA. V dropped 4 bases and J dropped 0 bases, with 9 bases sitting between them. The CDR3 runs to 14 residues. As DNA, the CDR3 is TGCAGCGTTGCCCTCAGTACAACTAATGAAAAACTGTTTTTT. Translation: CSVALSTTNEKLFF.

This clonotype was observed at least ten times. This rearrangement joins TRBV12-3 or TRBV12-4 to TRBJ2-2, with D tentatively TRBD1 or TRBD2 (5 bases each). The CDR3 sequence is 16 residues long. The V gene lost 6 bases and the J gene lost 0 bases, with 14 bases spanning the gap. As DNA, the CDR3 is TGTGCCAGCAGCCCGGGGACCCTCGCGAACACCGGGGAGCTGTTTTTT. Its protein product is CASSPGTLANTGELFF.

Comment on this clonotype: Since the CDR3 does not end with the conserved phenylalanine or tryptophan, this likely comes from a read error. V and J are TRBV5-1 and TRBJ2-5; no clear D gene. With 0 bases removed from V and 2 bases from J, the gap between germline ends came to 5 bases. The CDR3 consists of 13 residues. Germline CDR1 and CDR2: SGHRS and YFSETQ. The CDR3 coding sequence is TGCGCCAGCAGCTTGGGCGGACAAGAGACCCAGTACTTA. Its protein is CASSLGGQETQYL.

This clonotype was seen many times. CDR3 nucleotide sequence: TGTGCCAGCAGCCCAACAGTCGACCGCTCTGGAAACACCATATATTTT. Amino acids: CASSPTVDRSGNTIYF. The V and J genes are TRBV7-2 and TRBJ1-3; D ambiguous. CDR1 is SGHTA and CDR2 is FQGNSA in the germline V gene. The V and J ends lost 5 bases and 0 bases respectively, with 14 bases between them. The CDR3 covers 16 residues.

This clonotype has ten or more counts. The rearrangement joins TRBV29-1 to TRBJ1-1, with 9 nucleotides matching TRBD1. Germline loops: CDR1 SQVTM, CDR2 ANQGSEA. V was clipped by 4 bases and J by 4 bases; unmatched bases: 7. This CDR3 comprises 14 residues. Here the CDR3 reads CSVVGQGLSTEAFF. As DNA, the CDR3 is TGCAGCGTTGTGGGACAGGGATTGAGCACTGAAGCTTTCTTT.